A selection of T cell receptor beta chains follows, all from one sample in a study of blood T cell repertoires in COVID-19. The table came from immunoSEQ multiplex PCR; TCRdb's copy has only in-frame clones and leaves some out. The sample has about 300,000 clones; roughly 85% are singletons. The material sequenced was PBMCs or T cells enriched from blood (not recorded which). The receptors come from a woman in her 30s who had been exposed to COVID-19. Both conserved end residues are part of each CDR3. The order of the fields is J gene, clone size, V gene, D gene, CDR3 length, CDR3 protein, CDR3 DNA. A D gene is named only where the DNA matches it firmly. Size tells how often a clone was seen (once, few, many) or the class of an expanded clone, and some rows leave it out.

TRBJ1-5 | - | TRBV18 | - | 16 | CASSPAEGKSNQPQHF | TGTGCCAGCTCACCTGCCGAGGGTAAAAGCAATCAGCCCCAGCATTTT
TRBJ2-1 | - | TRBV27 | - | 16 | CASSLTREPRYNEQFF | TGTGCCAGCAGTTTAACGAGAGAGCCTCGCTATAATGAGCAGTTCTTC
TRBJ2-3 | - | TRBV2 | TRBD1 | 14 | CAGTGTAVTDTQYF | TGTGCCGGGACCGGGACAGCGGTCACAGATACGCAGTATTTT
TRBJ2-3 | - | TRBV7-8 | TRBD2 | 16 | CASSFPTSGNADTQYF | TGTGCCAGCAGCTTCCCGACTAGCGGGAATGCAGATACGCAGTATTTT
TRBJ2-1 | - | TRBV27 | TRBD1 | 18 | CASSRITGTGDSYNEQFF | TGTGCCAGCAGCCGTATCACCGGGACAGGTGACTCCTACAATGAGCAGTTCTTC
TRBJ2-2 | - | TRBV19 | - | 13 | CASSILTGGELFF | TGTGCCAGTAGTATATTAACCGGCGGGGAGCTGTTTTTT
TRBJ2-7 | - | TRBV4-3 | TRBD2 | 15 | CASSQGAGGAYEQYF | TGCGCCAGCAGCCAAGGGGCGGGGGGAGCCTACGAGCAGTACTTC
TRBJ2-7 | - | TRBV9 | TRBD1 | 15 | CASSTSTGGGYEQYF | TGTGCCAGCAGCACCTCGACAGGGGGCGGCTACGAGCAGTACTTC
TRBJ1-5 | - | TRBV6-5 | - | 15 | CASRPSGVSHQPQHF | TGTGCCAGCAGACCGTCAGGGGTGTCACATCAGCCCCAGCATTTT
TRBJ1-1 | - | TRBV18 | TRBD1 | 16 | CASSRQGAPGNTEAFF | TGTGCCAGCTCTCGTCAGGGGGCGCCGGGCAACACTGAAGCTTTCTTT
TRBJ2-3 | - | TRBV28 | TRBD1 | 14 | CASSLYTGDVTQYF | TGTGCCAGCAGTTTATACACAGGGGATGTTACGCAGTATTTT
TRBJ2-5 | - | TRBV30 | TRBD2 | 15 | CAWSILGLGGETQYF | TGTGCCTGGAGTATCCTGGGACTAGGAGGAGAGACCCAGTACTTC
TRBJ2-7 | - | TRBV2 | TRBD2 | 16 | CASSEQAGGLSYEQYF | TGTGCCAGCAGTGAACAAGCGGGGGGGCTCTCCTACGAGCAGTACTTC
TRBJ1-2 | - | TRBV11-2 | TRBD1 | 16 | CASSLAGTAANYGYTF | TGTGCCAGCAGCTTAGCGGGGACAGCGGCTAACTATGGCTACACCTTC
TRBJ2-1 | once | TRBV18 | - | 14 | CASSPPGREGEQFF | TGTGCCAGCTCACCACCGGGGCGGGAAGGTGAGCAGTTCTTC
TRBJ1-5 | - | TRBV30 | - | 13 | CAWSGQVGQPQHF | TGTGCCTGGAGTGGACAGGTAGGGCAGCCCCAGCATTTT
TRBJ2-7 | - | TRBV5-6 | - | 15 | CASSFRSWASYEQYF | TGTGCCAGCAGCTTTAGAAGTTGGGCCTCCTACGAGCAGTACTTC
TRBJ1-2 | - | TRBV7-8 | TRBD1 | 15 | CASSLDTGQGYGYTF | TGTGCCAGCAGCTTAGATACGGGACAGGGCTATGGCTACACCTTC
TRBJ2-5 | - | TRBV7-2 | TRBD2 | 15 | CASSLALAGAGTQYF | TGTGCCAGCAGCTTAGCGCTAGCGGGGGCTGGGACCCAGTACTTC
TRBJ1-6 | - | TRBV25-1 | - | 13 | CASGTGISSPLHF | TGTGCCAGTGGAACAGGGATTAGTTCACCCCTCCACTTT
TRBJ1-2 | - | TRBV19 | TRBD1 | 15 | CASSRGTATNYGYTF | TGTGCCAGTAGTAGAGGGACAGCTACTAACTATGGCTACACCTTC
TRBJ2-7 | - | TRBV10-3 | - | 12 | CAISVNRAEQYF | TGTGCCATCAGTGTAAACAGGGCCGAGCAGTACTTC
TRBJ2-3 | once | TRBV27 | TRBD2 | 16 | CASGLWAGGSTDTQYF | TGTGCCAGCGGTCTTTGGGCGGGAGGCAGCACAGATACGCAGTATTTT
TRBJ1-2 | - | TRBV11-2 | - | 17 | CASSLLEFTGSRYGYTF | TGTGCCAGCAGCTTACTCGAGTTTACAGGGTCAAGATATGGCTACACCTTC
TRBJ2-1 | - | TRBV18 | - | 14 | CASSPPTSYNEQFF | TGTGCCAGCTCACCACCGACTAGCTACAATGAGCAGTTCTTC
TRBJ1-6 | - | TRBV2 | - | 15 | CASSQGTANNSPLHF | TGTGCCAGCAGTCAGGGGACCGCCAATAATTCACCCCTCCACTTT
TRBJ2-7 | - | TRBV12-3/TRBV12-4 | - | 12 | CASSLTGVEQYF | TGTGCCAGCAGTTTAACGGGGGTCGAACAGTACTTC
TRBJ2-7 | - | TRBV3-1/TRBV3-2 | TRBD2 | 17 | CASSQHTGTSGRYEQYF | TGTGCCAGCAGCCAACACACCGGGACTAGCGGGAGATATGAGCAGTACTTC
TRBJ2-7 | - | TRBV2 | - | 13 | CASSVGDDYEQYF | TGTGCCAGCAGTGTAGGGGATGATTACGAGCAGTACTTC
TRBJ1-3 | - | TRBV9 | - | 16 | CASSVERQYSGNTIYF | TGTGCCAGCAGCGTAGAAAGACAGTACTCTGGAAACACCATATATTTT
TRBJ1-1 | - | TRBV20-1 | - | 11 | CSAVSSTEAFF | TGCAGTGCCGTTTCGTCCACTGAAGCTTTCTTT
TRBJ1-5 | - | TRBV10-3 | - | 13 | CAISDRENQPQHF | TGTGCCATCAGTGATCGGGAAAATCAGCCCCAGCATTTT
TRBJ1-5 | once | TRBV30 | - | 16 | CAWSVTWQGPNQPQHF | TGTGCCTGGAGTGTAACCTGGCAGGGCCCCAATCAGCCCCAGCATTTT
TRBJ2-5 | - | TRBV5-6 | - | 15 | CASSLGLGGEETQYF | TGTGCCAGCAGCTTGGGGTTAGGCGGGGAAGAGACCCAGTACTTC
TRBJ1-5 | - | TRBV7-9 | TRBD1 | 14 | CASSLTGEMQPQHF | TGTGCCAGCAGCTTAACAGGGGAAATGCAGCCCCAGCATTTT
TRBJ2-2 | - | TRBV4-2 | TRBD2 | 18 | CASSQETSGYKNTGELFF | TGTGCCAGCAGCCAAGAGACTAGCGGCTATAAGAACACCGGGGAGCTGTTTTTT
TRBJ2-2 | - | TRBV5-4 | TRBD2 | 17 | CASSPSGGRVYTGELFF | TGTGCCAGCAGCCCGTCGGGCGGGAGGGTATACACCGGGGAGCTGTTTTTT
TRBJ1-5 | - | TRBV20-1 | - | 14 | CSASLGARNQPQHF | TGCAGTGCTAGTCTGGGGGCCCGCAATCAGCCCCAGCATTTT
TRBJ1-5 | - | TRBV19 | TRBD1 | 16 | CASSWPDRGVSQPQHF | TGTGCCAGTAGTTGGCCTGACAGGGGAGTAAGTCAGCCCCAGCATTTT
TRBJ1-2 | - | TRBV9 | TRBD1 | 13 | CASSEGQGDGYTF | TGTGCCAGCAGCGAAGGACAGGGGGATGGCTACACCTTC
TRBJ2-5 | - | TRBV9 | TRBD1 | 17 | CASSPDRGRGSEETQYF | TGTGCCAGCAGCCCGGACAGGGGCCGAGGATCGGAAGAGACCCAGTACTTC
TRBJ1-1 | few | TRBV2 | - | 14 | CASSVKGAVSEAFF | TGTGCCAGCAGTGTGAAAGGGGCGGTATCTGAAGCTTTCTTT
TRBJ2-1 | - | TRBV6-5 | TRBD1 | 15 | CASRRDRGTYNEQFF | TGTGCCAGCAGACGGGACAGGGGAACCTACAATGAGCAGTTCTTC
TRBJ2-5 | - | TRBV30 | TRBD1 | 11 | CAEGLQGAQYF | TGTGCCGAAGGACTGCAGGGGGCCCAGTACTTC
TRBJ2-3 | - | TRBV4-2 | TRBD2 | 16 | CASSQASGGGTDTQYF | TGTGCCAGCAGCCAAGCTAGCGGGGGTGGCACAGATACGCAGTATTTT
TRBJ1-4 | - | TRBV19 | - | 15 | CASQDRGGVNEKLFF | TGTGCCAGCCAAGACCGGGGGGGGGTTAATGAAAAACTGTTTTTT